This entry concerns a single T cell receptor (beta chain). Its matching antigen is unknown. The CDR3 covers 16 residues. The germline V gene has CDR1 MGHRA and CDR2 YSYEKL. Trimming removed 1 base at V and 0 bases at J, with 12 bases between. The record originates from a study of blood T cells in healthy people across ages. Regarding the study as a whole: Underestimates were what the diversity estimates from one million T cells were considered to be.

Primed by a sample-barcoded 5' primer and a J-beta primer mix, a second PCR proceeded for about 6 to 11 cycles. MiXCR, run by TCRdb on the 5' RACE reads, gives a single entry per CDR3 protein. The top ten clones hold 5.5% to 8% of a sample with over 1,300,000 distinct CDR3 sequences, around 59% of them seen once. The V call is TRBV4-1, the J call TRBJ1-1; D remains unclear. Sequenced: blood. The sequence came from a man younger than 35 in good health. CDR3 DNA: TGCGCCAGCAGCCAAGTCGTCACAGTCATGAACACTGAAGCTTTCTTT. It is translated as CASSQVVTVMNTEAFF.